The 15 T cell receptor beta chains given below trace back to one sample, sequenced in a study of blood T cell repertoires in COVID-19 (TCRdb year 2020). The method was the immunoSEQ multiplex PCR assay. As stored in TCRdb, this immuneACCESS dataset retains in-frame rearrangements with V and J assigned. A fraction of the clones does not appear; measured against another copy, unresolved V genes explain less than half of the discrepancy, and the remainder lacks a known reason. The sample has roughly 94,000 clones on record, 80% to 90% of them singletons. The top ten clones comprise around 25% of the sample. The material sequenced was peripheral blood. These receptors came from a man aged 55 to 70 with acute or convalescent COVID-19.

The count of this clone is one. This chain uses TRBV7-2 with TRBJ1-2, with D maybe TRBD1 (5 bases). The length of the CDR3 is 15 residues. Germline values: CDR1 SGHTA, CDR2 FQGNSA. V was trimmed by 4 bases and J by 7 bases, leaving 19 bases between them. This CDR3 reads CASSSRGGSGVGYTF. DNA of the CDR3: TGTGCCAGCAGCTCTAGGGGAGGCAGTGGGGTTGGCTACACCTTC.

This chain connects TRBV6-5 to TRBJ1-2; weak D call: TRBD1 (5 bases). The germline V gene encodes CDR1 MNHEY and CDR2 SVGAGI. This CDR3 has 14 residues. V dropped 10 bases and J dropped 2 bases, with 17 bases sitting between them. CDR3 sequence: CATLGGWENYGYTF. The DNA of the CDR3 is TGTGCCACCCTGGGGGGTTGGGAAAACTATGGCTACACCTTC.

The chain joins TRBV6-5 to TRBJ1-5; 7 bases are shared with TRBD1. This CDR3 has 13 residues. Germline lookup yields CDR1 MNHEY and CDR2 SVGAGI. J lost 5 bases, V lost 6 bases, and 4 bases had no gene match. The DNA of the CDR3 is TGTGCCAGCAGGCGGGACAGATATCAGCCCCAGCATTTT. As protein: CASRRDRYQPQHF.

This clone has a handful of counts. The V gene is TRBV5-6, the J gene TRBJ1-1, with a tentative D call TRBD1 (6 bases). The CDR3 runs to 15 residues. The germline V gene has CDR1 SGHDT and CDR2 YYEEEE. V was pared by 6 bases and J by 4 bases, with 19 bases between. The CDR3 sequence is CASTRWGQEGTEAFF. The CDR3 DNA reads TGTGCCAGCACCAGGTGGGGGCAAGAGGGCACTGAAGCTTTCTTT.

This sequence joins TRBV24-1 and TRBJ2-3; 9 positions match TRBD2. CDR3 length equals 17 residues. V lost 1 base to trimming and J lost 3 bases; unmatched junction nucleotides: 7. Germline CDR1 reads KGHDR; CDR2 reads SFDVKD. In DNA form, the CDR3 reads TGTGCCACCAGTGATTTTAGGCGGGGGGGCCGGACAGATACGCAGTATTTT. This translates into CATSDFRRGGRTDTQYF.

This chain connects TRBV5-1 to TRBJ1-1; the D gene is possibly TRBD1 (5 bases). From germline, CDR1 is SGHRS and CDR2 YFSETQ. The V end was cut by 7 bases, the J end by 7 bases, with 14 bases between. CDR3 length: 12 amino acids. The CDR3 is CASRAAGGEAFF. The CDR3 region has the DNA TGCGCCAGCCGCGCAGCCGGGGGTGAAGCTTTCTTT.

This rearrangement joins TRBV9 to TRBJ1-2; D is possibly TRBD1 (5 bases). V lost 0 bases, J lost 4 bases, and 10 bases lay in between. The CDR3 covers 14 residues. CDR1 is SGDLS and CDR2 is YYNGEE in the germline V gene. CDR3 sequence (DNA): TGTGCCAGCAGCGTAGAAGGGGTCCCCTATGGCTACACCTTC. This codes for CASSVEGVPYGYTF.

The rearrangement uses TRBV18 and TRBJ1-2; 8 nucleotides align to TRBD1. V shed 3 bases and J 3 bases; nucleotides not matched to a gene: 6. CDR1 KGHSH and CDR2 LQKENI come from the germline V gene. CDR3 length: 15 amino acids. The DNA of the CDR3 is TGTGCCAGCTCACCTCGGCAGGGGGCGTACTATGGCTACACCTTC. It yields the protein CASSPRQGAYYGYTF.

This rearrangement joins TRBV11-3 to TRBJ1-1, with D uncertain. Germline V gives CDR1 SGHNT, CDR2 YENEEA. V gave up 1 base and J gave up 6 bases, with 9 bases separating them. There are 13 residues in the CDR3. CDR3 coding DNA: TGTGCCAGCAGCTTAGCTAGGAATGCTGAAGCTTTCTTT. Its protein product is CASSLARNAEAFF.

The chain carries TRBV4-2 and TRBJ1-2; maybe TRBD1 (5 bases). The germline V gene encodes CDR1 LGHNA and CDR2 YNFKEQ. The CDR3 loop spans 15 amino acids. Trimming removed 0 bases from V and 2 bases from J, with 10 bases in between. CDR3 nucleotides: TGTGCCAGCAGCCAAGATATGGCAGGGAACTATGGCTACACCTTC. Translating gives CASSQDMAGNYGYTF.

In this sample, this clone turned up a few times. The chain joins TRBV11-2 to TRBJ2-3; 11 positions match TRBD2. Germline lookup yields CDR1 SGHAT and CDR2 FQNNGV. V shed 5 bases, J shed 0 bases, and the junction held 13 bases outside the gene matches. This CDR3 is 19 amino acids long. The CDR3 DNA reads TGTGCCAGCAGCCTAGCGGGGACTAGCGGAGCTACTAGCACAGATACGCAGTATTTT. This gives the protein CASSLAGTSGATSTDTQYF.

This chain links TRBV7-8 with TRBJ1-1; D is unresolved. Trimming took off 4 bases at V and 6 bases at J, with 9 bases between the two ends. Per germline, CDR1 SGHVS and CDR2 FQNEAQ. The CDR3 extends over 12 amino acids. CDR3 sequence (DNA): TGTGCCAGCAGCTGGGCCGGGGCTGAAGCTTTCTTT. This codes for CASSWAGAEAFF.

The chain carries TRBV3-1 (or the pseudogene TRBV3-2) and TRBJ2-7, with 12 positions matching TRBD1. The CDR3 has 15 residues. Germline lookup yields CDR1 LGHDT and CDR2 YNNKEL (reference sequence). Germline trimming cut 5 bases from V and 5 bases from J; bases unmatched to any gene: 7. CDR3 amino acids: CASSSTGTGGDEQYF. For the CDR3, the DNA is TGTGCCAGCAGCTCGACCGGGACAGGGGGCGACGAGCAGTACTTC.

The gene calls are TRBV19 and TRBJ2-2, with D possibly TRBD1 on 5 matching bases. This CDR3 has 15 amino acids. Germline CDR1 LNHDA, CDR2 SQIVND (reference sequence). V lost 8 bases and J lost 6, with 19 bases in between. CDR3 in amino acids: CASAGSPIPSGELFF. The CDR3 DNA reads as TGTGCCAGTGCAGGGTCACCAATCCCATCCGGGGAGCTGTTTTTT.

The chain employs TRBV5-1 and TRBJ2-3; 11 bases fit TRBD2. The CDR3 has 15 residues. Germline lookup yields CDR1 SGHRS and CDR2 YFSETQ. J lost 5 bases, V lost 6 bases, and 8 bases had no gene match. The CDR3 nucleotides are TGCGCCAGCACGAGTAGCGGGGGGGCCGGAGATACGCAGTATTTT. Translation: CASTSSGGAGDTQYF.